The rows below give T cell receptor beta chains drawn from one sample of a study of cytomegalovirus exposure and HLA in healthy donors. Sequenced by immunoSEQ multiplex PCR; TCRdb stores in-frame clones only, minus some. The sample contains around 110,000 clones, around 61% of which appear only once. Sequenced input: PBMCs. The receptors stem from a woman in her 30s in good health and CMV-seronegative. The CDR3 runs from the conserved cysteine through the conserved F or W. D genes are given only for firm matches. The size entry is marked missing in some rows and otherwise reads once, few, many or a size class.

NA,TRBD2,TRBV4-1,TRBJ2-5,TGCGCCAGCAGCCTCGAGCGGGATCCCCAAGAGACCCAGTACTTC,CASSLERDPQETQYF
few,NA,TRBV7-6,TRBJ2-3,TGTGCCAGCAGCCCCCGACAGACCTCACGCACAGATACGCAGTATTTT,CASSPRQTSRTDTQYF
few,NA,TRBV6-5,TRBJ2-4,TGTGCCAGCAGTTACGTGGGCCGGGGCAAAAACATTCAGTACTTC,CASSYVGRGKNIQYF
once,NA,TRBV5-1,TRBJ2-7,TGCGCCAGCGGGATACAGGGTTCCCACGAGCAGTACTTC,CASGIQGSHEQYF
NA,NA,TRBV4-2,TRBJ1-2,TGTGCCAGCAGCCAAGGAAGGGGCTCGTATGGCTACACCTTC,CASSQGRGSYGYTF
few,NA,TRBV4-1,TRBJ1-2,TGCGCCAGCAGCCAAGAAGACAATTCTGGGGCCCTCTATGGCTACACCTTC,CASSQEDNSGALYGYTF
NA,TRBD2,TRBV28,TRBJ2-1,TGTGCCAGCAGTCAACTAGCGGGAGCTTTCAATGAGCAGTTCTTC,CASSQLAGAFNEQFF
NA,TRBD2,TRBV4-3,TRBJ2-1,TGCGCCAGCAGCCAAGGACTAGCGGGAGGTGGAGAGCAGTTCTTC,CASSQGLAGGGEQFF
once,TRBD1,TRBV28,TRBJ1-1,TGTGCCAGCAGTTCCGGACAGGGGGATACTGAAGCTTTCTTT,CASSSGQGDTEAFF
NA,TRBD1,TRBV28,TRBJ1-1,TGTGCCAGCAGAAGGACAGGGAACACTGAAGCTTTCTTT,CASRRTGNTEAFF
NA,TRBD1,TRBV27,TRBJ1-2,TGTGCCAGCAGTTTAATAGGCAGGGGGGAATATGGCTACACCTTC,CASSLIGRGEYGYTF
NA,TRBD2,TRBV6-5,TRBJ2-7,TGTGCCAGCAGACGGACTAGCTTCTACGAGCAGTACTTC,CASRRTSFYEQYF
NA,NA,TRBV5-6,TRBJ2-1,TGTGCCAGCAGCTTGGGGGCAGGGTACAATGAGCAGTTCTTC,CASSLGAGYNEQFF
NA,TRBD2,TRBV5-5,TRBJ2-7,TGTGCCAGCAGCCCGGGACTAGTGGTCTACGAGCAGTACTTC,CASSPGLVVYEQYF
few,NA,TRBV4-3,TRBJ2-1,TGCGCCAGCAGCCAGGGGCGGGGCTCCTACAATGAGCAGTTCTTC,CASSQGRGSYNEQFF
NA,NA,TRBV5-1,TRBJ1-5,TGCGCCAGCAGACCAGACGGGGTAAGCAATCAGCCCCAGCATTTT,CASRPDGVSNQPQHF
few,TRBD2,TRBV5-1,TRBJ2-1,TGCGCCAGCAGCTCCACTAGCGGGAGGGCTTACAATGAGCAGTTCTTC,CASSSTSGRAYNEQFF
few,NA,TRBV6-1,TRBJ1-2,TGTGCCAGCAGTGAATTGACAGGACCTAACTATGGCTACACCTTC,CASSELTGPNYGYTF
NA,TRBD2,TRBV28,TRBJ2-1,TGTGCCAGCAGTCAACCTTGGGGACTAGCTCCCTACAATGAGCAGTTCTTC,CASSQPWGLAPYNEQFF
NA,TRBD2,TRBV5-1,TRBJ2-1,TGCGCCAGCAGCTTGGATCCCGGGAGGCAATACAATGAGCAGTTCTTC,CASSLDPGRQYNEQFF
once,NA,TRBV7-3,TRBJ2-1,TGTGCCAGCAGCTTATTAGAGAATGAGCAGTTCTTC,CASSLLENEQFF
NA,NA,TRBV14,TRBJ2-7,TGTGCCAGCAGCCAAGCGACAGGGACTTCATACGAGCAGTACTTC,CASSQATGTSYEQYF
NA,TRBD2,TRBV7-9,TRBJ2-2,TGTGCCAGCAGCTTAGTAGCGGGAGGTTACGGGGAGCTGTTTTTT,CASSLVAGGYGELFF
NA,TRBD1,TRBV13,TRBJ1-4,TGTGCCAGCAGCAGAAAAGGACAGGGTGGTGAAAAACTGTTTTTT,CASSRKGQGGEKLFF
NA,NA,TRBV6-5,TRBJ2-2,TGTGCCAGCAGCCAACAGGGACGCGCCGGGGAGCTGTTTTTT,CASSQQGRAGELFF
NA,TRBD2,TRBV7-3,TRBJ2-5,TGTGCCAGCAGCCGTAGCGGGAGGAGAGAGACCCAGTACTTC,CASSRSGRRETQYF
few,TRBD2,TRBV4-1,TRBJ2-1,TGCGCCAGCAGCCAAGATCTGAGCGGGAGTAGGTATGAGCAGTTCTTC,CASSQDLSGSRYEQFF
few,NA,TRBV7-2,TRBJ1-2,TGTGCCAGCAGGCCCGGGACACGAGAAGGCTACACCTTC,CASRPGTREGYTF
NA,NA,TRBV6-1,TRBJ1-2,TGTGCCGGGAGACAGGATCCCGGGCTTAGCTATGGCTACACCTTC,CAGRQDPGLSYGYTF
few,TRBD2,TRBV9,TRBJ2-2,TGTGCCAGCAGCGTAGTATCTAGCGGAAACACCGGGGAGCTGTTTTTT,CASSVVSSGNTGELFF
NA,TRBD1,TRBV2,TRBJ1-1,TGTGCCAGCAGCCCTTTGCCGGGACAGGGTTTCGTAACCGCTGAAGCTTTCTTT,CASSPLPGQGFVTAEAFF
NA,TRBD2,TRBV5-1,TRBJ2-7,TGCGCCAGCGGTCGGGCTAGCGGTTCCTACGAGCAGTACTTC,CASGRASGSYEQYF
NA,TRBD2,TRBV7-3,TRBJ2-3,TGTGCCAGCAGCGACGGACTAGCGGCCGATACGCAGTATTTT,CASSDGLAADTQYF
NA,NA,TRBV7-2,TRBJ1-1,TGTGCCAGCAGCTTAGGTATCGACACTGAAGCTTTCTTT,CASSLGIDTEAFF